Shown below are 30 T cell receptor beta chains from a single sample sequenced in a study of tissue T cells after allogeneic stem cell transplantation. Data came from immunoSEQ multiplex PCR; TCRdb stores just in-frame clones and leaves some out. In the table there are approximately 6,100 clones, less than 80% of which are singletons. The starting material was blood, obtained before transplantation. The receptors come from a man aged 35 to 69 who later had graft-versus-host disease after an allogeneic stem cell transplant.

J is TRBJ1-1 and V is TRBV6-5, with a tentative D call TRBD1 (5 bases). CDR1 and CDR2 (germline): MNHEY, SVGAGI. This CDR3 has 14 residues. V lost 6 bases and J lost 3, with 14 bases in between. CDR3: CASSLSGAYTEAFF. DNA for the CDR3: TGTGCCAGCAGCCTCTCCGGGGCCTACACTGAAGCTTTCTTT.

The CDR3 loop reads CASSPRGGQDTQYF. The DNA of the CDR3 is TGTGCCAGCAGTCCTCGGGGGGGGCAAGATACGCAGTATTTT. The rearrangement links TRBV9 to TRBJ2-3; 8 bases match TRBD2. Losses at the gene ends were 5 bases for V and 5 bases for J; bases not matched to a gene: 7. Per germline, CDR1 SGDLS and CDR2 YYNGEE. The CDR3 is made up of 14 amino acids.

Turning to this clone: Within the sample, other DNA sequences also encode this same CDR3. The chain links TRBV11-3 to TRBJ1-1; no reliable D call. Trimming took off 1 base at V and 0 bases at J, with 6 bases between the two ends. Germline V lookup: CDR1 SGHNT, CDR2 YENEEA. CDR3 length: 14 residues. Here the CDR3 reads CASSLGGLNTEAFF. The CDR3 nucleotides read TGTGCCAGCAGCTTAGGGGGATTGAACACTGAAGCTTTCTTT.

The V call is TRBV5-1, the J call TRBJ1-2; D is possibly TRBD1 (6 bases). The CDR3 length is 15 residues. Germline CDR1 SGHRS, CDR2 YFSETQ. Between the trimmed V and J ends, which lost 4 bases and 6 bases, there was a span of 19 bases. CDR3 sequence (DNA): TGCGCCAGCAGCGCCGGAGGGGGGGGCCTTGATGGCTACACCTTC. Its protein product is CASSAGGGGLDGYTF.

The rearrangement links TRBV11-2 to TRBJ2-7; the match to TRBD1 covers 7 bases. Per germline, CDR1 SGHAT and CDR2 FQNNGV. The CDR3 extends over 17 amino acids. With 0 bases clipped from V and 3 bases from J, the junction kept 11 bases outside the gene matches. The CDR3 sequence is CASSLETGAAGGYEQYF. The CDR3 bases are TGTGCCAGCAGCTTAGAGACGGGTGCGGCAGGGGGCTACGAGCAGTACTTC.

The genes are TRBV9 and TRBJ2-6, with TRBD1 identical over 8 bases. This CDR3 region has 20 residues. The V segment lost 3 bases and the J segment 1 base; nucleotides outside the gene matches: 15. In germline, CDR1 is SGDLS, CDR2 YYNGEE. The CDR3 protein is CASSASRTGSLMSGANVLTF. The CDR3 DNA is TGTGCCAGCAGCGCCAGTAGGACAGGGTCTTTGATGTCTGGGGCCAACGTCCTGACTTTC. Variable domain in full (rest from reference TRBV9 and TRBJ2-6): DSGVTQTPKHLITATGQRVTLRCSPRSGDLSVYWYQQSLDQGLQFLIQYYNGEERAKGNILERFSAQQFPDLHSELNLSSLELGDSALYFCASSASRTGSLMSGANVLTFGAGSRLTVL.

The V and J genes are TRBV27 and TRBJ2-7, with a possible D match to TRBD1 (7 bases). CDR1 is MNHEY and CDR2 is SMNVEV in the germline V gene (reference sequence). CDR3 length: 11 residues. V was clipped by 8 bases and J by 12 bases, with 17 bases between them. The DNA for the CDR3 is TGTGCCAGCGGACCCAGGGGGGTGGTGTACTTC. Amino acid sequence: CASGPRGVVYF.

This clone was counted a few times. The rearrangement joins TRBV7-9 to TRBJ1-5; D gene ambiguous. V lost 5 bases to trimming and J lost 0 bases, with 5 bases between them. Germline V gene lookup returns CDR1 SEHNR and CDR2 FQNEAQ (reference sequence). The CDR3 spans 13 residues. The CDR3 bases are TGTGCCAGCAGCCCAGTTAGCAATCAGCCCCAGCATTTT. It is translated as CASSPVSNQPQHF. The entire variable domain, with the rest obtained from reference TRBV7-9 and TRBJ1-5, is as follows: DTGVSQNPRHKITKRGQNVTFRCDPISEHNRLYWYRQTLGQGPEFLTYFQNEAQLEKSRLLSDRFSAERPKGSFSTLEIQRTEQGDSAMYLCASSPVSNQPQHFGDGTRLSIL.

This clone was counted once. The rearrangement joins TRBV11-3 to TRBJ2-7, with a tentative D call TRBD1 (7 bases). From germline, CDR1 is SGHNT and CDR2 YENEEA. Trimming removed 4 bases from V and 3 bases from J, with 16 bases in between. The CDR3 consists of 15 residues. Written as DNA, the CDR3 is TGTGCCAGCAGCTCGGGGGCTTCAGGGGGCTACGAGCAGTACTTC. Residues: CASSSGASGGYEQYF.

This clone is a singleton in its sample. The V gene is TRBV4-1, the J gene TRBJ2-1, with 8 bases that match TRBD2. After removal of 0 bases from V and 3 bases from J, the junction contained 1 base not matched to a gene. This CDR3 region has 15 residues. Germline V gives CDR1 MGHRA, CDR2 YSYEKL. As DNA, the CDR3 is TGCGCCAGCAGCCAAGAAGGGACTAGCTACAATGAGCAGTTCTTC. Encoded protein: CASSQEGTSYNEQFF.

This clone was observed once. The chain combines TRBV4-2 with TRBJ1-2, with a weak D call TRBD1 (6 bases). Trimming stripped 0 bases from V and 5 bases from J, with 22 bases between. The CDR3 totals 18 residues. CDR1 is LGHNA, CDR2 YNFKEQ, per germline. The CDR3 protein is CASSQEAPARGAGYGYTF. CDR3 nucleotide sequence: TGTGCCAGCAGCCAAGAGGCCCCCGCCCGGGGGGCAGGATATGGCTACACCTTC.

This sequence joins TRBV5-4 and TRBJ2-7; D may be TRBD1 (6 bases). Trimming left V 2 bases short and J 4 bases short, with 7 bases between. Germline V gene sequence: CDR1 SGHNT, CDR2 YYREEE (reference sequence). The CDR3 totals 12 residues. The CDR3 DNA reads TGTGCCAGCAGCTTAGGACAGTACGAGCAGTACTTC. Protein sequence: CASSLGQYEQYF.

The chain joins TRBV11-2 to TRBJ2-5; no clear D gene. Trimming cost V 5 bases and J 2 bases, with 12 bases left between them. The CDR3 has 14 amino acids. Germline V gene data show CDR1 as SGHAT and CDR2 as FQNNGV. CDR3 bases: TGTGCCAGCAGCCCCCCCGGCCAACAAGAGACCCAGTACTTC. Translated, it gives CASSPPGQQETQYF.

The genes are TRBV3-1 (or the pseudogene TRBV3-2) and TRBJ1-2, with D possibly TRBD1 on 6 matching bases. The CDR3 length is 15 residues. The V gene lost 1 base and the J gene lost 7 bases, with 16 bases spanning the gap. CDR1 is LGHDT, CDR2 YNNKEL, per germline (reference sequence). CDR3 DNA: TGTGCCAGCAGCCAAGGGGGAGGGGGTGCTGGTGGCTACACCTTC. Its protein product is CASSQGGGGAGGYTF.

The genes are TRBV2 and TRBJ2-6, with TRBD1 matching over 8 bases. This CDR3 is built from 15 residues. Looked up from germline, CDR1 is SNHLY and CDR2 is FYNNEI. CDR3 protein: CPRQGTRSGANVLTF. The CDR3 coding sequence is TGTCCTCGACAGGGGACCCGCTCTGGGGCCAACGTCCTGACTTTC.

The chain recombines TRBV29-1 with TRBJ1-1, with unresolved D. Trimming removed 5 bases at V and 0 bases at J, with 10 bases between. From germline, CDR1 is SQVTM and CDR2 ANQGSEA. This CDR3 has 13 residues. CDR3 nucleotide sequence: TGCAGCGTTCAAAGTTCGGTGAACACTGAAGCTTTCTTT. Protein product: CSVQSSVNTEAFF.

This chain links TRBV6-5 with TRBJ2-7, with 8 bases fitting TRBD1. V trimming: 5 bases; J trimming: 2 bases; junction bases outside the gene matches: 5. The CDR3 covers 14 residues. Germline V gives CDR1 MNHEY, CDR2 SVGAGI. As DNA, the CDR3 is TGTGCCAGCAGTAGGACAGGGCTAACCTACGAGCAGTACTTC. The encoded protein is CASSRTGLTYEQYF.

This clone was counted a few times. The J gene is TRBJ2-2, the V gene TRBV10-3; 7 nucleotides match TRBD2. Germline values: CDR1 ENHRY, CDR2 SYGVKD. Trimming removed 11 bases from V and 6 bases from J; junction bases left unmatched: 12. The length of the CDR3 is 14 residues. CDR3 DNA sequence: TGTGCCTCCCACGGGGCGGGGGTCGCCGGGGAGCTGTTTTTT. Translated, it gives CASHGAGVAGELFF.

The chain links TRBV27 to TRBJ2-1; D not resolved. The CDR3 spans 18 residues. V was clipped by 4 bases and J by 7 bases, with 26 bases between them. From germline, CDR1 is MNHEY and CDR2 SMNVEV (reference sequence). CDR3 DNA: TGTGCCAGCAGTTGGTCGTTCCTTACCCAGCCCCGGTCGAATGAGCAGTTCTTC. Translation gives CASSWSFLTQPRSNEQFF.

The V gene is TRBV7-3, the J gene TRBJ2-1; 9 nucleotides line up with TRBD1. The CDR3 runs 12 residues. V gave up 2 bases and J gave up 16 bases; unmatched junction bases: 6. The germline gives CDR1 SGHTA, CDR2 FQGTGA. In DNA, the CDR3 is TGTGCCAGCAGCTTATCAGGGGACAGGGTATTCTTC. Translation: CASSLSGDRVFF.

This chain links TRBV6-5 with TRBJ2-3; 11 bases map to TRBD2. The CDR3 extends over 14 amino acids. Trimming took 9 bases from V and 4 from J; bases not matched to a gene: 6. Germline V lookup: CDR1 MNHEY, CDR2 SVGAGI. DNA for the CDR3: TGTGCCAGTAAAACTAGCGGGAGCTCAGATACGCAGTATTTT. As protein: CASKTSGSSDTQYF.

The CDR3 loop reads CASSGPGQGWSYEQYF. Written as DNA, the CDR3 is TGTGCCAGCAGCGGACCGGGACAGGGGTGGTCCTACGAGCAGTACTTC. The J gene is TRBJ2-7, the V gene TRBV11-3; 10 bases align to TRBD1. Germline lookup yields CDR1 SGHNT and CDR2 YENEEA. There are 16 residues in the CDR3. With V trimmed by 5 bases and J by 1 base, 8 bases remained unmatched. Full variable domain (outside the CDR3, taken from reference TRBV11-3 and TRBJ2-7): EAGVVQSPRYKIIEKKQPVAFWCNPISGHNTLYWYLQNLGQGPELLIRYENEEAVDDSQLPKDRFSAERLKGVDSTLKIQPAELGDSAVYLCASSGPGQGWSYEQYFGPGTRLTVT.

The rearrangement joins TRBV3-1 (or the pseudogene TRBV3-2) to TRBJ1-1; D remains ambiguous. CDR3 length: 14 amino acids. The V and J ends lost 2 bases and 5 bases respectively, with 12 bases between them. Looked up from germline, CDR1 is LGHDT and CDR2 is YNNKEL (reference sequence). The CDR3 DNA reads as TGTGCCAGCAGCCAAAGATCCGTGGTGACTGAAGCTTTCTTT. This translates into CASSQRSVVTEAFF.

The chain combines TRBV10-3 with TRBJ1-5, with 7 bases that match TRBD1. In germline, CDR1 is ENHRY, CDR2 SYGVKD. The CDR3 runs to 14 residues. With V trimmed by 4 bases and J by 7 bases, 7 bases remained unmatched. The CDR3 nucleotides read TGTGCCATCAGTGGACAGGGAGGGGAACAGCCCCAGCATTTT. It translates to CAISGQGGEQPQHF.

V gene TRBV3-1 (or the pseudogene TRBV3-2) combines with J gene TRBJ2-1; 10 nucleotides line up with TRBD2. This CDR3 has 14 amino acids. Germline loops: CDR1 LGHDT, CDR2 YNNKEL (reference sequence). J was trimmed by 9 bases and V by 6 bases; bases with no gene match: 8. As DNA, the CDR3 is TGTGCCAGCAGAACTAGCGGGGCGGGGGGTGAGCAGTTCTTC. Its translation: CASRTSGAGGEQFF.

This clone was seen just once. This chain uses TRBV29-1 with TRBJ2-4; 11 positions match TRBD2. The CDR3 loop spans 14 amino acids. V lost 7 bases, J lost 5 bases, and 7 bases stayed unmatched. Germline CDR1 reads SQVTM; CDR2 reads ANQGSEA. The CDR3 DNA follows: TGCAGCGCCCGTAGCGGGAGGGTGGAAAACATTCAGTACTTC. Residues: CSARSGRVENIQYF.

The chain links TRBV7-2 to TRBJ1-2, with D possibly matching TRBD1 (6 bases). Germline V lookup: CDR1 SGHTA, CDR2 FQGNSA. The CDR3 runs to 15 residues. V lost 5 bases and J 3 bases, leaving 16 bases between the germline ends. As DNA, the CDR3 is TGTGCCAGCAGCCTCAGACAGGCTGTGGACTATGGCTACACCTTC. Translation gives CASSLRQAVDYGYTF.

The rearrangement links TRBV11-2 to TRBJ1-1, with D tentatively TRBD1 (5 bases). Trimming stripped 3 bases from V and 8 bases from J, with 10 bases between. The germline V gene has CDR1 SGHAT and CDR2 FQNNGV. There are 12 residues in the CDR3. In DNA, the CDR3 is TGTGCCAGCAGCTTCGGGGGGACCGAAGCTTTCTTT. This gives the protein CASSFGGTEAFF.

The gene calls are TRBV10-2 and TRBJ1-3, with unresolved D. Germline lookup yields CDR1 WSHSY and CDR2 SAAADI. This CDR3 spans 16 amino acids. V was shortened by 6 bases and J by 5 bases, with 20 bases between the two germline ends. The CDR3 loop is CASRAVAAGQRNTIYF. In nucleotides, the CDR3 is TGCGCCAGCAGGGCGGTGGCGGCGGGTCAGAGAAACACCATATATTTT.

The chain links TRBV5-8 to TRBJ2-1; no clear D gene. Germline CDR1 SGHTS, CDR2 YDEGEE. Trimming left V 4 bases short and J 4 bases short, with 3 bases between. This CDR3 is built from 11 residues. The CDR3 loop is CASSLYNEQFF. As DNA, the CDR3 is TGTGCCAGCAGCCTATACAATGAGCAGTTCTTC.